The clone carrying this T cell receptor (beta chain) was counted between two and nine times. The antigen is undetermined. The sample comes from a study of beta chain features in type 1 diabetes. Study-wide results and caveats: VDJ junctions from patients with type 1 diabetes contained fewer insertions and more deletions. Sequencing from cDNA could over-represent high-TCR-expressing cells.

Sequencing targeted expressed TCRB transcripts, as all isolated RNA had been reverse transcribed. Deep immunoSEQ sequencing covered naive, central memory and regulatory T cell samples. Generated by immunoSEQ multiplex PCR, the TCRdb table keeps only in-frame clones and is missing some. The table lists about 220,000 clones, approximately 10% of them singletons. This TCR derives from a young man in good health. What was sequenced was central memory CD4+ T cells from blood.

Here the CDR3 reads CASSYGTSNTGELFF. CDR3 DNA sequence: TGTGCCAGCAGTTACGGGACAAGTAACACCGGGGAGCTGTTTTTT. The genes are TRBV27 and TRBJ2-2; TRBD1 might be the D (6 bases). The germline V gene encodes CDR1 MNHEY and CDR2 SMNVEV (reference sequence). Deletions cut 4 bases from V and 2 bases from J, with 11 bases between. CDR3 size: 15 residues.